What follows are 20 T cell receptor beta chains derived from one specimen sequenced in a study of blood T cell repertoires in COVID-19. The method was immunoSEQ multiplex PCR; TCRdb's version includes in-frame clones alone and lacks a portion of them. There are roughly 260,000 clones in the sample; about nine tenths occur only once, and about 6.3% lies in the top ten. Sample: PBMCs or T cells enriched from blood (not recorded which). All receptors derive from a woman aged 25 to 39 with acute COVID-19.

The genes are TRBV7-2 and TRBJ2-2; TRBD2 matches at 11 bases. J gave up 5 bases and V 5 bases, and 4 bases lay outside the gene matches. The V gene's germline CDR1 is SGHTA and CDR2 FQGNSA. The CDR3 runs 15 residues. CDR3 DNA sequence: TGTGCCAGCAGCGACCTAGCGGGAGGTACCGGGGAGCTGTTTTTT. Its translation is CASSDLAGGTGELFF.

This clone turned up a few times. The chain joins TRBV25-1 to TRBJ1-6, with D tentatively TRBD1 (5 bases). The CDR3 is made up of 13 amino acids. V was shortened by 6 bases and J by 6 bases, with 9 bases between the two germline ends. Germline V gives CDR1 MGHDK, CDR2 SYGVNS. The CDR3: CASSRDGNSPLHF. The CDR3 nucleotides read TGTGCCAGCAGCAGGGATGGTAATTCACCCCTCCACTTT. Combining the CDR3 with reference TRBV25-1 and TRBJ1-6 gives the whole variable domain EADIYQTPRYLVIGTGKKITLECSQTMGHDKMYWYQQDPGMELHLIHYSYGVNSTEKGDLSSESTVSRIRTEHFPLTLESARPSHTSQYLCASSRDGNSPLHFGNGTRLTVT.

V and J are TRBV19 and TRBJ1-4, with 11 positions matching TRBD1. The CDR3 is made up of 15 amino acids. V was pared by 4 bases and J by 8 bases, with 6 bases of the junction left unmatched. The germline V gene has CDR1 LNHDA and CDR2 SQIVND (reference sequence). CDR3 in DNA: TGTGCCAGTAGTAGCCCGGGACAGGGGGGCGAAAAACTGTTTTTT. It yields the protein CASSSPGQGGEKLFF.

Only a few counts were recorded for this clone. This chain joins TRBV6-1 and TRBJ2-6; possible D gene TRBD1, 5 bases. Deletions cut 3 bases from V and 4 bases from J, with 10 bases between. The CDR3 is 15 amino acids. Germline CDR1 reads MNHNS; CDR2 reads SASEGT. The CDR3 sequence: CASSDWGAGANVLTF. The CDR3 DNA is TGTGCCAGCAGTGATTGGGGCGCCGGGGCCAACGTCCTGACTTTC.

For the CDR3, the DNA is TGTGCCAGCAGCGCCAAGGGACATGGGAACACTGAAGCTTTCTTT. Translated: CASSAKGHGNTEAFF. The J gene is TRBJ1-1, the V gene TRBV9; tentative D call: TRBD1 (6 bases). The CDR3 spans 15 residues. The germline V gene has CDR1 SGDLS and CDR2 YYNGEE. V lost 3 bases and J lost 1, with 13 bases in between.

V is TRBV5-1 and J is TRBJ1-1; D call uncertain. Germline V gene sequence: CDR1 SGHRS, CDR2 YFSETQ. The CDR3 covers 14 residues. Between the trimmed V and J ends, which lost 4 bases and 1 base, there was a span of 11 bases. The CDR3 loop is CASSEIPGNTEAFF. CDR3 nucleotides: TGCGCCAGCAGCGAAATCCCAGGGAACACTGAAGCTTTCTTT. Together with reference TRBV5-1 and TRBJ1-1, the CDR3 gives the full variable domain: KAGVTQTPRYLIKTRGQQVTLSCSPISGHRSVSWYQQTPGQGLQFLFEYFSETQRNKGNFPGRFSGRQFSNSRSEMNVSTLELGDSALYLCASSEIPGNTEAFFGQGTRLTVV.

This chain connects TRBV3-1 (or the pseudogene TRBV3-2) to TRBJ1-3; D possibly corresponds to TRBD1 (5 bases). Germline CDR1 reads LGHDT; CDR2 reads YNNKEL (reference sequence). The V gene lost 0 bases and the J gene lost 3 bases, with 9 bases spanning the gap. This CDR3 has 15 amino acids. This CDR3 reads CASSQEGARGNTIYF. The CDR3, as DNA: TGTGCCAGCAGCCAAGAAGGGGCGCGTGGAAACACCATATATTTT.

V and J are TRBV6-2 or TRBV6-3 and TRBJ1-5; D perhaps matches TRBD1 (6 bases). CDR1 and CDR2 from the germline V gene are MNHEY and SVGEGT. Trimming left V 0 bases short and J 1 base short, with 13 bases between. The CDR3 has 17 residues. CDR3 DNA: TGTGCCAGCAGTTACTCGATGGGACAAGGGAGCAATCAGCCCCAGCATTTT. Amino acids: CASSYSMGQGSNQPQHF.

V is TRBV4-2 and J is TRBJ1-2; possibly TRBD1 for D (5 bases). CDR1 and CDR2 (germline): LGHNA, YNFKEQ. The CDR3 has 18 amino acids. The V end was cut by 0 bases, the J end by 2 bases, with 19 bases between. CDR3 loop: CASSQDGPNLGGNYGYTF. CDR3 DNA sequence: TGTGCCAGCAGCCAAGATGGTCCAAACCTGGGGGGGAACTATGGCTACACCTTC.

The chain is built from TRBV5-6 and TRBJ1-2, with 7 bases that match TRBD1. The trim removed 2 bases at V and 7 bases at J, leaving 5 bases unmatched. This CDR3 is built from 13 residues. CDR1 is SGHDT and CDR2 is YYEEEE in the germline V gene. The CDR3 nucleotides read TGTGCCAGCAGCTTTCAGGGGGTTCGTGGCTACACCTTC. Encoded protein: CASSFQGVRGYTF.

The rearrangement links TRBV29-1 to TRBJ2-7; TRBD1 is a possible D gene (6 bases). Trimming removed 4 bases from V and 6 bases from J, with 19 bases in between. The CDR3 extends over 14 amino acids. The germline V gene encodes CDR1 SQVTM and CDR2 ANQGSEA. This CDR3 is CSVGAIRGSGEQYF. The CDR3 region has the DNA TGCAGCGTTGGCGCCATCAGGGGTTCGGGCGAGCAGTACTTC.

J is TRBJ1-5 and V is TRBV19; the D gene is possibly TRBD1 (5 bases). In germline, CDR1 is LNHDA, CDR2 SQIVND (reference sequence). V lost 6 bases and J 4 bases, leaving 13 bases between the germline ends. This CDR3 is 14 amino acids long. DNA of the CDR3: TGTGCCAGTAGCGCTTCGGGGGGTAATCAGCCCCAGCATTTT. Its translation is CASSASGGNQPQHF. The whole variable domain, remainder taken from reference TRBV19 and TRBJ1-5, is DGGITQSPKYLFRKEGQNVTLSCEQNLNHDAMYWYRQDPGQGLRLIYYSQIVNDFQKGDIAEGYSVSREKKESFPLTVTSAQKNPTAFYLCASSASGGNQPQHFGDGTRLSIL.

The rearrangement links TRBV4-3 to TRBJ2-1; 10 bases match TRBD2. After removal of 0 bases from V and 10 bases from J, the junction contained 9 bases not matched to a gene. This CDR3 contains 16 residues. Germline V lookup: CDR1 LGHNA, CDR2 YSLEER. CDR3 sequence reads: CASSQDWLAGVSEQFF. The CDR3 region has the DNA TGCGCCAGCAGCCAAGATTGGCTAGCGGGAGTGTCCGAGCAGTTCTTC.

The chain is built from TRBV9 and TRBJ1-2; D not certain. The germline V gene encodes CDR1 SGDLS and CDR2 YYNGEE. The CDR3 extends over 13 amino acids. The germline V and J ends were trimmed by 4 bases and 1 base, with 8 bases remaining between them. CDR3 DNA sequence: TGTGCCAGCAGCACAAATTTTAACTATGGCTACACCTTC. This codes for CASSTNFNYGYTF.

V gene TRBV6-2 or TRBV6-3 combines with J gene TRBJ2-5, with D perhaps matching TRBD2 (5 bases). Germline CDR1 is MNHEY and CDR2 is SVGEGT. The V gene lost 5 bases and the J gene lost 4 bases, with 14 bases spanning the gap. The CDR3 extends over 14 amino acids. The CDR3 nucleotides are TGTGCCAGCAGTACCCACGGGGTAGGAGAGACCCAGTACTTC. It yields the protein CASSTHGVGETQYF.

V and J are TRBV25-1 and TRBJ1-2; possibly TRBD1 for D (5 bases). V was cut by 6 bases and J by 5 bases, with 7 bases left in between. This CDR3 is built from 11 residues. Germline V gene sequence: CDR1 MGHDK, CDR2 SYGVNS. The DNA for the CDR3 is TGTGCCAGCAGCCCAGGGTATGGCTACACCTTC. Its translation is CASSPGYGYTF.

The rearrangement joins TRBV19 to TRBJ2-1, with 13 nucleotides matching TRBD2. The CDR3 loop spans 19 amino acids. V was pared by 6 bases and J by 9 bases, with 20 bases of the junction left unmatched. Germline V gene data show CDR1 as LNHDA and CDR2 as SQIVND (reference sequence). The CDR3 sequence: CASRPSGTSGAVQVGEQFF. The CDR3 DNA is TGTGCCAGTAGACCGTCCGGGACTAGCGGGGCGGTACAAGTAGGTGAGCAGTTCTTC.

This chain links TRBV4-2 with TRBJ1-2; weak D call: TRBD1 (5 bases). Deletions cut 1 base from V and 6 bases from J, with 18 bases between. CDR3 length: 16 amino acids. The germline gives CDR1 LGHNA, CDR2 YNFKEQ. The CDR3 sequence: CASSQVSGDGPNGYTF. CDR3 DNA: TGTGCCAGCAGCCAAGTATCGGGGGACGGACCCAATGGCTACACCTTC.

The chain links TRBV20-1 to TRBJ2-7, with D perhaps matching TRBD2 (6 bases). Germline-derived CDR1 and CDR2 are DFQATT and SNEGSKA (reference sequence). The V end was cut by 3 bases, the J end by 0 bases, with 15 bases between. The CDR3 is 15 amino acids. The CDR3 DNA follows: TGCAGTGCTAGTGGTCTCGTTAGCGGCTCCTACGAGCAGTACTTC. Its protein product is CSASGLVSGSYEQYF.

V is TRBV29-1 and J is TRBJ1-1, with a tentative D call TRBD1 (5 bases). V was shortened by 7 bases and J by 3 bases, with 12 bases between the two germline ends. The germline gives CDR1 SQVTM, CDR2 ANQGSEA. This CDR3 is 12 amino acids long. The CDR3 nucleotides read TGCAGCGCGGACCTAGGGGACACTGAAGCTTTCTTT. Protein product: CSADLGDTEAFF.